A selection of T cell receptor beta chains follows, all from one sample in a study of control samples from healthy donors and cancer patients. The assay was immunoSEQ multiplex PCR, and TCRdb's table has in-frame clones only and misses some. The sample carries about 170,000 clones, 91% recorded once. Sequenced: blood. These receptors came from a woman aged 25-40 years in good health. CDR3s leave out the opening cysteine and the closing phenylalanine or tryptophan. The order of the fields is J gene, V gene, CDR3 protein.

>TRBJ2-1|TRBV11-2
ASSLGDNEQF
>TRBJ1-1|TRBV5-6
ASSLGVTGATTEAF
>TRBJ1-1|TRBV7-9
ASSLVLNTEAF
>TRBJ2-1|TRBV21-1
ASSKPLAGGPDEQF
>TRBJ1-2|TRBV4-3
ASSQVGGYGYT
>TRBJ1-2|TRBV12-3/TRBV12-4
ASSPGQGYGYT
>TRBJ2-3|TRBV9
ASSVDPRPSTDTQY
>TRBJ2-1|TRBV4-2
ASSQGTGGYNEQF
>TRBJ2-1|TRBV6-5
ASSSIDNEQF
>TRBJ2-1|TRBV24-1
ATGTSGRDEQF
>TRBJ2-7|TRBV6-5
ASTLTGVGSYEQY
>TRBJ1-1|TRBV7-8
ASSAGRNTEAF
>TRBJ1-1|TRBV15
ATSRDSGNTEAF
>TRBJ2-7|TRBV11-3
ASSSRIAGGSYEQY
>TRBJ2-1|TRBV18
ASSTRTGANRYNEQF
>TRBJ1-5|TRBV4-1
ASSQQGYQPQH
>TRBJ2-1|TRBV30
AWSVQGTGNNEQF
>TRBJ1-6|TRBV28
ASRLTGGVPNSPLH
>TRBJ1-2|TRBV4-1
ASSQDRVSNYGYT
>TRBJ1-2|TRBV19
ASSTGVGYGYT
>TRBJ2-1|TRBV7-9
ASSPTYNEQF
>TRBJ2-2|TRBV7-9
ASSWTINTGELF
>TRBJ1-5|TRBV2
ASSETGGNQPQH
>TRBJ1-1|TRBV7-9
ASSLVSTEAF
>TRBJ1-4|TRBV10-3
AISVGGTTNEKLF
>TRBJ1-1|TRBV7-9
ASSSQGAGTEAF
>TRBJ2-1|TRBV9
ASSGPGLAYNEQF
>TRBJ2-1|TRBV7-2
ASSFGRAYNEQF
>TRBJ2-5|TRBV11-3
ASSLVFGVQETQY